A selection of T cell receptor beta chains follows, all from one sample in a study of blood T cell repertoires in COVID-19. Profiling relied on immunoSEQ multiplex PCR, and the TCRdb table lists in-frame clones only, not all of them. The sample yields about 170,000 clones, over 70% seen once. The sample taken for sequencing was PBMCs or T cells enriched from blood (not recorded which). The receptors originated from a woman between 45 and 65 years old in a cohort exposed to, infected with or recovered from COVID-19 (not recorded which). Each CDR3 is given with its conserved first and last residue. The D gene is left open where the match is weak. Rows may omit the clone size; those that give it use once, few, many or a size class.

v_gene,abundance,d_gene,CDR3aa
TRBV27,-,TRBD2,CASSLFPASGSSFNIQYF
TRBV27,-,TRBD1,CASRDTGQGMTGELFF
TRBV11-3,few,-,CASSLSRSTDTQYF
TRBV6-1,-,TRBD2,CASSGPPSGRAIGELFF
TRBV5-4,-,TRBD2,CASRPGLAGVRDEQFF
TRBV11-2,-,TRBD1,CASSRKTGDHSPLHF
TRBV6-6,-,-,CASLMDTYNEQFF
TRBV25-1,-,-,CASSVTGTNYGYTF
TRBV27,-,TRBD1,CASSLGDRGQFNEQFF
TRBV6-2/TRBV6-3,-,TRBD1,CASSYGQGANTGELFF
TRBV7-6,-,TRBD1,CASSKTGLRTTNEKLFF
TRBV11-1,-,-,CASSLRGIIYEQYF
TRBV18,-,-,CASSPLSGEYNEQFF
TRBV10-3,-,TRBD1,CAISPRGPSGNTIYF
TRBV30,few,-,CAWSLEEDSPLHF
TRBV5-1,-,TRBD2,CASSLEVAGVRQFF
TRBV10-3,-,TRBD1,CAISGTGALGEQYF
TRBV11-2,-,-,CASSLQSANTGELFF
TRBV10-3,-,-,CAIRKDRSQETQYF
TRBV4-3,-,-,CASSQDVYRASGNTIYF
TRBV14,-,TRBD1,CASSQGQGAGNTIYF
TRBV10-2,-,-,CASSTGKVGQYF
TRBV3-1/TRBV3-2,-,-,CASSPRGEETQYF
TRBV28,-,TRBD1,CASNLPGQAYGYTF
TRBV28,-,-,CASSLRLAGRDTQYF
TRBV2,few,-,CASSETRAGENYGYTF